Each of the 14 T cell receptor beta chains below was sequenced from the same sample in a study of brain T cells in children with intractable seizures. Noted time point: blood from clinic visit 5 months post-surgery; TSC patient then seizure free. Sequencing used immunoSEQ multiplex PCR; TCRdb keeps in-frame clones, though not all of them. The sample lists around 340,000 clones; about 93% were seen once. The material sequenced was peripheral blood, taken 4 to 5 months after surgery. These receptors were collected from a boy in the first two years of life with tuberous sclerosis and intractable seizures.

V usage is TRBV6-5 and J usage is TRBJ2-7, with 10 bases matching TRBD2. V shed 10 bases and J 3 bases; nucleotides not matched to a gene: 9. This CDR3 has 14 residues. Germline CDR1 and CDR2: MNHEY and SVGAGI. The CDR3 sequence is CATTGASGSYEQYF. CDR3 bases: TGTGCCACCACTGGGGCTAGCGGGAGCTACGAGCAGTACTTC.

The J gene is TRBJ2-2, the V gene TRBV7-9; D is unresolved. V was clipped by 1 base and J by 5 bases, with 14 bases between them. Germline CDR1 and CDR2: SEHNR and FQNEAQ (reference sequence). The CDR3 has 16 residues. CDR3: CASSLERSLLTGELFF. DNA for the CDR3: TGTGCCAGCAGCTTAGAACGAAGCCTGCTGACCGGGGAGCTGTTTTTT.

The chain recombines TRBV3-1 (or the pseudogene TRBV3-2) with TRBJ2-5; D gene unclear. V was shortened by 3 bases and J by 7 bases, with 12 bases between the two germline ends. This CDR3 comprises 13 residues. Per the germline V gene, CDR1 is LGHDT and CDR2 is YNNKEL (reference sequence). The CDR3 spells CASSQGATGTQYF. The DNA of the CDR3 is TGTGCCAGCAGCCAGGGCGCAACGGGGACCCAGTACTTC.

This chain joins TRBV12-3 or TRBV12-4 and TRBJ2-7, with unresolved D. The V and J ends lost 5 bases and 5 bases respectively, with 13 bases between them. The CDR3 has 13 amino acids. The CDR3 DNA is TGTGCCAGCAGTCCCCGTAGAGCTAACGAGCAGTACTTC. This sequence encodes CASSPRRANEQYF.

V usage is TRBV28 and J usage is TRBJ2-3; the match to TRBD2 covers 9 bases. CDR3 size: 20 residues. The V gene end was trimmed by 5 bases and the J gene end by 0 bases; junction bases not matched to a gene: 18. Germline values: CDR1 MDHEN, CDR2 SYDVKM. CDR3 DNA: TGTGCCAGCAGTCGCTACGCTTTATACGGACTAGCGTCTAGCACAGATACGCAGTATTTT. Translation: CASSRYALYGLASSTDTQYF.

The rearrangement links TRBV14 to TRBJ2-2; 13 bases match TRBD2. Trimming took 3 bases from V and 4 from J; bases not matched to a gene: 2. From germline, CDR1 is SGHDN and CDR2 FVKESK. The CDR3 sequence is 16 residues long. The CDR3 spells CASSHRTSGGTGELFF. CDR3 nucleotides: TGTGCCAGCAGCCACCGGACTAGCGGGGGCACCGGGGAGCTGTTTTTT.

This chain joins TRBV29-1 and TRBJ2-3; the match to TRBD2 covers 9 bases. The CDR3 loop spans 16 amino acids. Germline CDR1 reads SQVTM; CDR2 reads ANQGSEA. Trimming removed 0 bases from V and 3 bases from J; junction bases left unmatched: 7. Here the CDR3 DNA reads TGCAGCGTTGAAGATTCGAGTAGCGGGGGAACAGATACGCAGTATTTT. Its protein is CSVEDSSSGGTDTQYF.

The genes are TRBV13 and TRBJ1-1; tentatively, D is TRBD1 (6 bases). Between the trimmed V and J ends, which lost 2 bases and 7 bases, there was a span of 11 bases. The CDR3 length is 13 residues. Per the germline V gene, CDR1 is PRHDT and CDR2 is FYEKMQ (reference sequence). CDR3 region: CASSLMGAGEAFF. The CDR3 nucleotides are TGTGCCAGCAGCTTAATGGGGGCAGGTGAAGCTTTCTTT.

This CDR3 is CASSPGTEEYEQYF. CDR3 in DNA: TGTGCCAGCAGCCCCGGCACAGAGGAATACGAGCAGTACTTC. This sequence joins TRBV5-4 and TRBJ2-7; no clear D gene. This CDR3 comprises 14 residues. The V end lost 4 bases, the J end lost 4 bases, and 15 bases lay between the germline ends. Germline CDR1 and CDR2: SGHNT and YYREEE (reference sequence).

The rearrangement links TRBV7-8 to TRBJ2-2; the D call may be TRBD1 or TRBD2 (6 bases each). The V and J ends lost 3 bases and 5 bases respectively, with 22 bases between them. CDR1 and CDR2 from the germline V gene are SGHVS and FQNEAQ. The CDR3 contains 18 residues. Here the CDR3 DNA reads TGTGCCAGCAGCTTTACCCGAGGGGGAGCGGAGGGGACCGGGGAGCTGTTTTTT. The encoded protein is CASSFTRGGAEGTGELFF.

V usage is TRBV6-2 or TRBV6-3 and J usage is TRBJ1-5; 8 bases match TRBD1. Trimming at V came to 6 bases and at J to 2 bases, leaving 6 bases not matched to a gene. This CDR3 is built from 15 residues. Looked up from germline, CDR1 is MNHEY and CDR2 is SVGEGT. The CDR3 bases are TGTGCCAGCAGCGACAGGGGCTTCGGCAATCAGCCCCAGCATTTT. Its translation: CASSDRGFGNQPQHF.

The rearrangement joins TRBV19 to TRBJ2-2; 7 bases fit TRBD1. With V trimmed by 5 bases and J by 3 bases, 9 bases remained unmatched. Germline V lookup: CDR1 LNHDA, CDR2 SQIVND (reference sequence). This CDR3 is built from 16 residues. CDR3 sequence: CASSSVWGTDTGELFF. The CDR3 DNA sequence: TGTGCCAGTAGTTCCGTTTGGGGGACAGACACCGGGGAGCTGTTTTTT.

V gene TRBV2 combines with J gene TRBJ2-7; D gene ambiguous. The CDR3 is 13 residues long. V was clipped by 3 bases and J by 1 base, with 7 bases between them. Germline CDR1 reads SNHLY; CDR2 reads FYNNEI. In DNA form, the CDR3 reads TGTGCCAGCAGTGATGTCGGGTCCTACGAGCAGTACTTC. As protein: CASSDVGSYEQYF.

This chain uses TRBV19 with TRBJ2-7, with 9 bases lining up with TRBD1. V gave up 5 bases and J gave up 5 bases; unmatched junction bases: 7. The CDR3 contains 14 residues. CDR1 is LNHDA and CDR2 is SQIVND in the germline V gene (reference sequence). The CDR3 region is CASSLRDRVHEQYF. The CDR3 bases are TGTGCCAGTAGTCTCCGGGACAGGGTCCACGAGCAGTACTTC.